This is a list of T cell receptor beta chains from one sample in a study of cytomegalovirus exposure and HLA in healthy donors. TCRdb's copy holds only in-frame clones and misses some; the assay was immunoSEQ multiplex PCR. The table lists about 260,000 clones, roughly 91% of them singletons. The sample was PBMCs. The source of these receptors is a young woman in good health and CMV-seronegative. Both conserved end residues are part of each CDR3. The order of the fields is V gene, J gene, CDR3 protein.

v_gene: TRBV7-9; j_gene: TRBJ2-1; CDR3aa: CASSYNNEQFF
v_gene: TRBV10-3; j_gene: TRBJ1-5; CDR3aa: CAISELTFGQPQHF
v_gene: TRBV4-3; j_gene: TRBJ2-7; CDR3aa: CASSQVTGGPYEQYF
v_gene: TRBV6-6; j_gene: TRBJ2-1; CDR3aa: CASSRLAGQGHNEQFF
v_gene: TRBV28; j_gene: TRBJ1-1; CDR3aa: CASSLDRVTEAFF
v_gene: TRBV7-2; j_gene: TRBJ2-2; CDR3aa: CASRTTNTGELFF
v_gene: TRBV28; j_gene: TRBJ2-1; CDR3aa: CASGGLAGELEQFF
v_gene: TRBV9; j_gene: TRBJ2-3; CDR3aa: CASSASGAATQYF
v_gene: TRBV27; j_gene: TRBJ2-7; CDR3aa: CASKRTVSSYEQYF
v_gene: TRBV27; j_gene: TRBJ1-4; CDR3aa: CASSFLGTPKEKLFF
v_gene: TRBV6-1; j_gene: TRBJ2-7; CDR3aa: CASSGLAGNEQYF
v_gene: TRBV4-1; j_gene: TRBJ2-7; CDR3aa: CASSQDLLQSSYEQYF
v_gene: TRBV11-3; j_gene: TRBJ2-3; CDR3aa: CASSMPLAGDDSDTQYF
v_gene: TRBV19; j_gene: TRBJ2-3; CDR3aa: CASSIGGAGTDTQYF
v_gene: TRBV9; j_gene: TRBJ2-1; CDR3aa: CASSVGPAGDEQFF
v_gene: TRBV19; j_gene: TRBJ1-2; CDR3aa: CASSMVDSRSRWDGYTF
v_gene: TRBV6-5; j_gene: TRBJ2-7; CDR3aa: CASSLVRGATYEQYF
v_gene: TRBV29-1; j_gene: TRBJ2-3; CDR3aa: CSVEAVTSSGRTDTQYF
v_gene: TRBV7-9; j_gene: TRBJ1-2; CDR3aa: CASSFKGNYGYTF
v_gene: TRBV7-6; j_gene: TRBJ1-2; CDR3aa: CASSLESRGQGADGYTF
v_gene: TRBV2; j_gene: TRBJ2-7; CDR3aa: CASSGQSYEQYF
v_gene: TRBV4-2; j_gene: TRBJ2-7; CDR3aa: CASSQDLMGNLEPYEQYF
v_gene: TRBV7-6; j_gene: TRBJ2-2; CDR3aa: CASSSPRKHLAGRPGELFF
v_gene: TRBV27; j_gene: TRBJ2-7; CDR3aa: CASSPRRRDTYEQYF
v_gene: TRBV19; j_gene: TRBJ1-5; CDR3aa: CASNYRASDQPQHF
v_gene: TRBV5-3; j_gene: TRBJ2-1; CDR3aa: CARSKPLNEQFF
v_gene: TRBV11-2; j_gene: TRBJ1-4; CDR3aa: CASSPPGAGHEKLFF
v_gene: TRBV7-3; j_gene: TRBJ2-7; CDR3aa: CASSHGQGRSNEQYF
v_gene: TRBV7-9; j_gene: TRBJ1-1; CDR3aa: CASSLARGGGRNTEAFF
v_gene: TRBV15; j_gene: TRBJ2-3; CDR3aa: CATSRDGTPSTDTQYF
v_gene: TRBV7-2; j_gene: TRBJ2-7; CDR3aa: CASSLNGQLYEQYF
v_gene: TRBV15; j_gene: TRBJ1-2; CDR3aa: CATSRDLRGPEGDGYTF
v_gene: TRBV2; j_gene: TRBJ1-5; CDR3aa: CASSGSNQPQHF
v_gene: TRBV6-1; j_gene: TRBJ1-2; CDR3aa: CASRAQGAVGYTF
v_gene: TRBV10-2; j_gene: TRBJ2-6; CDR3aa: CASSEPPQGAGANVLTF
v_gene: TRBV10-3; j_gene: TRBJ2-6; CDR3aa: CAISDSSGANVLTF
v_gene: TRBV6-6; j_gene: TRBJ1-5; CDR3aa: CASGARVDNQPQHF
v_gene: TRBV9; j_gene: TRBJ2-2; CDR3aa: CASSLRAANTGELFF
v_gene: TRBV12-5; j_gene: TRBJ1-5; CDR3aa: CASGLGSSGGVGNQPQHF
v_gene: TRBV11-2; j_gene: TRBJ2-5; CDR3aa: CASRHHQETQYF
v_gene: TRBV30; j_gene: TRBJ2-1; CDR3aa: CAWSVRRGRAGPYNEQFF
v_gene: TRBV27; j_gene: TRBJ1-1; CDR3aa: CASSARQVLNTEAFF
v_gene: TRBV7-3; j_gene: TRBJ2-1; CDR3aa: CASSLGTSQQFF